The entry below describes one T cell receptor (beta chain). What it recognizes is unknown. The data are from a study of T cell responses to AZD1222 COVID-19 vaccine. Overall study results and limits: Only a handful of AZD1222 recipients were seropositive at baseline.

Libraries were prepared by immunoSEQ multiplex PCR; TCRdb keeps only in-frame clonotypes and omits some of them. The sample carries 150,000 or so clones, more than 85% recorded once. The TCR was taken from an adult in good health. The sequencing used peripheral blood, collected on day 0 of AZD1222 vaccination.

CDR3 sequence (DNA): TGTGCCAGTAGTGCAGTTGAGGGGGCCACTGAAGCTTTCTTT. Amino acids: CASSAVEGATEAFF. This chain joins TRBV19 and TRBJ1-1; 7 nucleotides align to TRBD1. Germline V gene data show CDR1 as LNHDA and CDR2 as SQIVND (reference sequence). The CDR3 is 14 residues long. V lost 5 bases and J lost 4; bases outside the gene matches: 7.